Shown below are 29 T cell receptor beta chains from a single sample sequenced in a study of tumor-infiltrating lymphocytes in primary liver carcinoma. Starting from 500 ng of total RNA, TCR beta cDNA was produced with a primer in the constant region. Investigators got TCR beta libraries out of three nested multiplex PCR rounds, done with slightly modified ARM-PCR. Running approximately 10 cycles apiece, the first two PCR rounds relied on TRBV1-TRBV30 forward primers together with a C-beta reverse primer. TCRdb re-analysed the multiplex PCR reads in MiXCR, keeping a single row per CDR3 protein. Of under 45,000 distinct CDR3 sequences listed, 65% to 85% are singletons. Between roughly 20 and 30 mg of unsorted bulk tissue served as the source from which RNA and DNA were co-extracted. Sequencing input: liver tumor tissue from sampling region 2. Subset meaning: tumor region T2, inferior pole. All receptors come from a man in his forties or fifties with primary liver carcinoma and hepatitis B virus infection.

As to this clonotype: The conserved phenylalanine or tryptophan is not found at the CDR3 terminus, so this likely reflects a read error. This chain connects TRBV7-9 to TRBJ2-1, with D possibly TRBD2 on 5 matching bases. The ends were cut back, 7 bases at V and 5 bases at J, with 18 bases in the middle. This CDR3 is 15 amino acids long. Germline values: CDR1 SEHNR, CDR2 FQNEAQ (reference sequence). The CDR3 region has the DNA TGTGCCAGCACTAGCAGTTTATCCGAAAACAATGAGCAGTTCCTC. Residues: CASTSSLSENNEQFL.

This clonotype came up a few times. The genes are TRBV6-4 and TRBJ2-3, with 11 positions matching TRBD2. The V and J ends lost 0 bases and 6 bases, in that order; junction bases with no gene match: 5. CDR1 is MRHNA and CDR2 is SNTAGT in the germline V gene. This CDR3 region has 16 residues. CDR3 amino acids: CASSDSTSGNTDTQYF. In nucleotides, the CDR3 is TGTGCCAGCAGTGACTCGACTAGCGGGAACACGGATACGCAGTATTTT.

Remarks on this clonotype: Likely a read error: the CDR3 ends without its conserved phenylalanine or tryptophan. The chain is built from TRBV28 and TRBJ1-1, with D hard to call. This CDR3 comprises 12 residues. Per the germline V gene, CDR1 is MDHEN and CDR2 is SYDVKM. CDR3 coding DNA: TGTGCCAGCAGGATTCCGAACTCTGAAGCTTTCTCT. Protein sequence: CASRIPNSEAFS.

The CDR3 loop reads CASGPGTGSRNEQFF. In nucleotides, the CDR3 is TGTGCCAGCGGCCCAGGGACAGGGAGTAGGAATGAGCAGTTCTTC. This chain links TRBV7-3 with TRBJ2-1, with 9 nucleotides matching TRBD1. V shed 8 bases, J shed 7 bases, and the junction held 12 bases outside the gene matches. CDR1 and CDR2 (germline): SGHTA, FQGTGA. The CDR3 sequence is 15 residues long.

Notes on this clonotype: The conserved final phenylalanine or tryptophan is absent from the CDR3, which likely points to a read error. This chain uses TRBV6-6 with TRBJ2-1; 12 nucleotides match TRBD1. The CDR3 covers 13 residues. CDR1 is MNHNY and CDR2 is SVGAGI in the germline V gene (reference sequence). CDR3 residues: CATSPGTGGEQFS. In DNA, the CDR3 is TGTGCCACCAGTCCAGGGACAGGGGGCGAGCAGTTCTCC.

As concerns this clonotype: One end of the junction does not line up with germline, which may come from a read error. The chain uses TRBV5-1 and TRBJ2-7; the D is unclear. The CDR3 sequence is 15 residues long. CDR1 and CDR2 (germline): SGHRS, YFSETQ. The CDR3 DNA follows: TGCGCCAGGAGCTTTGGGCCCCAGAGCTCCTACGAGCAGTACTTC. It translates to CARSFGPQSSYEQYF. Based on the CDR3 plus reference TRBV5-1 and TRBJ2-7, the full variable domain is KAGVTQTPRYLIKTRGQQVTLSCSPISGHRSVSWYQQTPGQGLQFLFEYFSETQRNKGNFPGRFSGRQFSNSRSEMNVSTLELGDSALYLCARSFGPQSSYEQYFGPGTRLTVT.

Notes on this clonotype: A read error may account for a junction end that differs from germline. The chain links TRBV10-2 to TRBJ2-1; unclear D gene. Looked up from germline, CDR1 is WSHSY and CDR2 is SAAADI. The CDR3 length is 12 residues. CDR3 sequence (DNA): TGTGCCAGCAGCCACGGGTACATTGAGCAGTTCTTC. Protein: CASSHGYIEQFF.

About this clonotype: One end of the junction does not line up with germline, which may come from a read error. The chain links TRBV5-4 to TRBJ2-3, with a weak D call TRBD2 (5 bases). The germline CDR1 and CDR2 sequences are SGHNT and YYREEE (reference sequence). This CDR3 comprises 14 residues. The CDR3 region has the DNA TGTGTCAGCAGCTTGGCTAGCCGCACAGATACGCAATATTTT. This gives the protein CVSSLASRTDTQYF. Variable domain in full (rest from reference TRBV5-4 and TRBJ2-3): ETGVTQSPTHLIKTRGQQVTLRCSSQSGHNTVSWYQQALGQGPQFIFQYYREEENGRGNFPPRFSGLQFPNYSSELNVNALELDDSALYLCVSSLASRTDTQYFGPGTRLTVL.

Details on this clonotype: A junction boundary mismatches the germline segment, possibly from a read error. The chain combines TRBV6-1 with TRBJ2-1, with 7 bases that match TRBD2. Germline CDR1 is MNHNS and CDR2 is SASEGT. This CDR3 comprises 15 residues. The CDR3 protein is CVSILGGGAYNEQFF. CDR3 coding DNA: TGTGTCAGCATCCTAGGCGGGGGAGCCTACAATGAGCAGTTCTTT.

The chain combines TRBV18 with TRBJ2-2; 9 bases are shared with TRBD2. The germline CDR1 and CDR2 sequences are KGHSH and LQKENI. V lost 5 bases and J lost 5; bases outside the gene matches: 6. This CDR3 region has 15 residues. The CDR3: CASSTRLAATGELFF. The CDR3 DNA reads TGTGCCAGCTCAACGCGACTAGCGGCGACCGGGGAGCTGTTTTTT.

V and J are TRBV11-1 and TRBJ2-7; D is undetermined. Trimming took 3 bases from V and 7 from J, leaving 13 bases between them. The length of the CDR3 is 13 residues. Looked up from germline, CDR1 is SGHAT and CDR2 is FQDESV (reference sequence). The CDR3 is CASSFWVLGEQYF. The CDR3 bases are TGTGCCAGCAGCTTCTGGGTTTTAGGTGAGCAGTACTTC. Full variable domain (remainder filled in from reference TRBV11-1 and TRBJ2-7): EAEVAQSPRYKITEKSQAVAFWCDPISGHATLYWYRQILGQGPELLVQFQDESVVDDSQLPKDRFSAERLKGVDSTLKIQPAELGDSAMYLCASSFWVLGEQYFGPGTRLTVT.

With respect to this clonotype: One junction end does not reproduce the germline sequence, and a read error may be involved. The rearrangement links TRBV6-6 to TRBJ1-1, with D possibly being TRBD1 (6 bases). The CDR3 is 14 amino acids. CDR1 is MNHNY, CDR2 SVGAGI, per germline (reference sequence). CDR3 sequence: CASQTTGMKTEGFF. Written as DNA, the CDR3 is TGTGCCAGCCAAACCACAGGGATGAAAACTGAAGGTTTCTTT.

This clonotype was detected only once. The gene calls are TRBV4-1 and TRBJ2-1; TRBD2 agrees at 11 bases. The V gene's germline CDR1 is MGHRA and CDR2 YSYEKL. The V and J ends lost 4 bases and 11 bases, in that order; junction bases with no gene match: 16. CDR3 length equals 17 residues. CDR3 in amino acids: CASSPLITSGSSNKQFF. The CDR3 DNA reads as TGCGCCAGCAGCCCTCTGATAACTAGCGGGAGCAGTAATAAGCAGTTCTTC.

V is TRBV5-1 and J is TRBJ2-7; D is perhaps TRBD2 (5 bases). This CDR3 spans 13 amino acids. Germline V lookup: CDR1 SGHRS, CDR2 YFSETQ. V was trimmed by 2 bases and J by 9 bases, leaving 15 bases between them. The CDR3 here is CASSLAEVGGQYF. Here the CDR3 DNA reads TGCGCCAGCAGCTTAGCGGAAGTAGGCGGGCAGTACTTC.

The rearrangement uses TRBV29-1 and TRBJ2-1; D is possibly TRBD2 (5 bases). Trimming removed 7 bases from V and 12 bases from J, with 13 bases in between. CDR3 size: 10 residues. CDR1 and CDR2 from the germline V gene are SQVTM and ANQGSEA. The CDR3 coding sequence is TGCAGCGATGGGGAGAGAGGGCAGTTCTTC. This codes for CSDGERGQFF.

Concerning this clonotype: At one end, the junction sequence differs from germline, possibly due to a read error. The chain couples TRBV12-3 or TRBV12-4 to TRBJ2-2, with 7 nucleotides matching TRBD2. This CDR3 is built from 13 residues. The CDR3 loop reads CVSGAQGTLELFF. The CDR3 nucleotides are TGTGTCAGCGGGGCCCAGGGTACCTTAGAGCTGTTTTTT.

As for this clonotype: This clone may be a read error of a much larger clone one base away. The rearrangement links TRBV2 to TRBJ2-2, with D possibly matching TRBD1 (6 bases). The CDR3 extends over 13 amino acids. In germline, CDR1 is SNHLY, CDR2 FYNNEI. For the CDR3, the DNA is TGTACCAGCAGGGGTCCCAACGCCGGGGAGCTGTTTTTT. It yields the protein CTSRGPNAGELFF.

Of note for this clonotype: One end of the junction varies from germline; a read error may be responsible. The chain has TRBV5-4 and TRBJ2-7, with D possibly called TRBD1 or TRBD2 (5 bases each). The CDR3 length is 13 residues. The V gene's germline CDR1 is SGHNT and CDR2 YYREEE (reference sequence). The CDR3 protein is CACSWDRSHEQYF. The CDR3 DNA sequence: TGTGCCTGCAGCTGGGACCGCTCCCACGAGCAGTACTTC.

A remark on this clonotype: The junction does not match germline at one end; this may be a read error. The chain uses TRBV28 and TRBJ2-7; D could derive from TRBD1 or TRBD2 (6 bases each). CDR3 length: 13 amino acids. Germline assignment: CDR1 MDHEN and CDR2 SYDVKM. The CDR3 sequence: CANSYGGFYEQYF. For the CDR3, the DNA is TGTGCCAACAGTTACGGGGGCTTCTACGAGCAATACTTC. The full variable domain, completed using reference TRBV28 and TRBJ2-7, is DVKVTQSSRYLVKRTGEKVFLECVQDMDHENMFWYRQDPGLGLRLIYFSYDVKMKEKGDIPEGYSVSREKKERFSLILESASTNQTSMYLCANSYGGFYEQYFGPGTRLTVT.

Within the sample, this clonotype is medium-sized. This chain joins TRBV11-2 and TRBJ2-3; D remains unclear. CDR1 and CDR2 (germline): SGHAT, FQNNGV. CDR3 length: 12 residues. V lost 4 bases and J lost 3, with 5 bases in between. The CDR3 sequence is CASSSQTDTQYF. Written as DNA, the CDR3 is TGTGCCAGCAGCTCCCAGACAGATACGCAGTATTTT.

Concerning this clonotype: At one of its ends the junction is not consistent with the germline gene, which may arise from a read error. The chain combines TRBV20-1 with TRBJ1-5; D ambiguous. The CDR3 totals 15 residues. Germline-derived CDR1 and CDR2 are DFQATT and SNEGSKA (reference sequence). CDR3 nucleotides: TGCAGTGTTAGAATCCACGGAGGTAGCAATCAGCCCCAGCATTTT. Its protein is CSVRIHGGSNQPQHF.

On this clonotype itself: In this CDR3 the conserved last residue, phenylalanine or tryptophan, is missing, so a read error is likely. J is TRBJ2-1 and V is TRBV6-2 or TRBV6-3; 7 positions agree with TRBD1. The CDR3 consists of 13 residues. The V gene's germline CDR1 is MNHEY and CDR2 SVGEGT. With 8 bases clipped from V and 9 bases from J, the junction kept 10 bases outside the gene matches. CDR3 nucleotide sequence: TGTGCCAGCGGACAGGTCCCAGAGGGTGAGCAGTTCCTC. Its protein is CASGQVPEGEQFL.

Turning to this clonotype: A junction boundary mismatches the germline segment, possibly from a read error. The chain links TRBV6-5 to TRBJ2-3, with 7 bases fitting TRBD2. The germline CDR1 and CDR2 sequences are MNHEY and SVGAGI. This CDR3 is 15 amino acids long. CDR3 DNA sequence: TGTCCCAGCAGTTACTCGTCTAGCGGTACAGATACGCAGTATTTT. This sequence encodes CPSSYSSSGTDTQYF.

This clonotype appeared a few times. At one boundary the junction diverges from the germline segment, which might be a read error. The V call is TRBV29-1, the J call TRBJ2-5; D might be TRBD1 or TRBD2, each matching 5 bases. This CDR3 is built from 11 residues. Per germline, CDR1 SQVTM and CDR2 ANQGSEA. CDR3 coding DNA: TGCAGCATCAGAGTAGGGGAGACCCAGTATTTC. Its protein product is CSIRVGETQYF.

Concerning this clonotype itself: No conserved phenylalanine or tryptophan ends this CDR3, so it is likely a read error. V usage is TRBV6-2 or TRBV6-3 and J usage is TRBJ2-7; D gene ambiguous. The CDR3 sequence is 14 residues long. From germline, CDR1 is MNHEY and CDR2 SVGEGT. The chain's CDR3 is CASNDAKGRYEQYL. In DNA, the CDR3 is TGTGCTAGCAACGACGCCAAGGGAAGGTACGAGCAGTACCTC.

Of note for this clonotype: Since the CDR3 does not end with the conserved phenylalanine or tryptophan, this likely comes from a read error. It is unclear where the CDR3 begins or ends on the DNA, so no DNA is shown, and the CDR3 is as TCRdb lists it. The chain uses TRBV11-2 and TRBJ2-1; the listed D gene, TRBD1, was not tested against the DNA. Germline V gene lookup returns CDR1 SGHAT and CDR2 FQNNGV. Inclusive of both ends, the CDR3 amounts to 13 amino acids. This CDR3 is CASSLGQTLELFY.

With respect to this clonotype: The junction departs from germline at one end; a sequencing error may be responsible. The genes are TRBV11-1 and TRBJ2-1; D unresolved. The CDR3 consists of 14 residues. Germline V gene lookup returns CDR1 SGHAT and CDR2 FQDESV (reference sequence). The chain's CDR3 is CANSLGPMDNEQFF. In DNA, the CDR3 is TGTGCCAACAGCTTAGGCCCAATGGACAATGAGCAGTTCTTC.

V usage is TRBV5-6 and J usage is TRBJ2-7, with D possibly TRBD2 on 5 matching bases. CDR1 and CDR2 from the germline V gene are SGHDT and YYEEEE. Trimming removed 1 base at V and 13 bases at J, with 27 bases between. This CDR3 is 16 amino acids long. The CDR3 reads CASSLSRVASTYGQYF. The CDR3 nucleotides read TGTGCCAGCAGCTTGTCGAGGGTAGCTAGCACCTACGGGCAATACTTC.

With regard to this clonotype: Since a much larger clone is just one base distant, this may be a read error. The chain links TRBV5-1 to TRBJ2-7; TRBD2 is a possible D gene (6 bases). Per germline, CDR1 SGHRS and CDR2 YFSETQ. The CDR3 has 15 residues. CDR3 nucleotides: TGCGCCAGCGGCACGACGGGACTGCGCTCCTACGATCAGTACTTC. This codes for CASGTTGLRSYDQYF.